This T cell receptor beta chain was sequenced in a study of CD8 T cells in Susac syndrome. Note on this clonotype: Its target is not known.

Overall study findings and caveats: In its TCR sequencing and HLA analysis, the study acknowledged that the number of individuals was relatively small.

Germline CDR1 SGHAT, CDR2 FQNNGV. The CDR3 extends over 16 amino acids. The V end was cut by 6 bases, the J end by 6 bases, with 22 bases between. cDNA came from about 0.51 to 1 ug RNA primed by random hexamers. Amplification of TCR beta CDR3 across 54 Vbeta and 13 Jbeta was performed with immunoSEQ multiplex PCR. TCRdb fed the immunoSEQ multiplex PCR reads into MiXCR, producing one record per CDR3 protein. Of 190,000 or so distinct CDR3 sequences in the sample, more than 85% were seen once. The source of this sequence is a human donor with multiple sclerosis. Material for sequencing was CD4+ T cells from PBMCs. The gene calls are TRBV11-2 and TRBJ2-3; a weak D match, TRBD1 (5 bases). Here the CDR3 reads CASRARTIRLSDTQYF. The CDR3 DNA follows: TGTGCCAGCAGAGCCCGGACAATCCGGCTTTCGGATACGCAGTATTTT.